The clone carrying this T cell receptor beta chain was counted ten times or more. The time point denotes: persistent/refractory GD, antithyroid drugs over 5 years with positive TRAb. PBMC RNA served as the TCR library source. These data are taken from a study of regulatory T cells in long-lasting Graves disease. The authors built TCR beta libraries using iRepertoire HTBI primers and Arm-PCR of CDR3 regions. TCRdb analysed the multiplex PCR reads with MiXCR anew, one entry per CDR3 protein. The sample contains approximately 400,000 distinct CDR3 sequences, 23% of which appear only once. Germline CDR1 is MDHEN and CDR2 is SYDVKM. Losses at the gene ends were 4 bases for V and 1 base for J; bases not matched to a gene: 5. This CDR3 has 15 residues.

This receptor was identified in a female donor with Graves disease. The sample in question was peripheral blood mononuclear cells (PBMCs), obtained when the disease was refractory, from a patient treated with antithyroid drugs. The chain couples TRBV28 to TRBJ2-7; the match to TRBD1 covers 9 bases. CDR3 region: CASSSLGQGSYEQYF. CDR3 nucleotides: TGTGCCAGCAGTTCCCTGGGACAGGGATCCTACGAGCAGTACTTC.